Shown below are 10 T cell receptor beta chains from a single sample sequenced in a study of blood T cells in healthy people across ages. Then a second PCR, running about 7 to 11 cycles, was carried out with a sample-barcoded 5' primer and a J-beta primer mix. One entry per CDR3 protein results from TCRdb running MiXCR on the 5' RACE reads. Of 600,000 to 1,000,000 distinct CDR3 sequences detected, 55% to 70% appear once; the ten largest clones hold roughly 22%. The material sequenced was blood. Receptor source: a man aged 30 to 45 in good health.

The chain has TRBV27 and TRBJ1-2; D unresolved. CDR1 and CDR2 (germline): MNHEY, SMNVEV (reference sequence). Trimming took 6 bases from V and 7 from J, leaving 18 bases between them. The CDR3 spans 14 residues. CDR3: CASRTSDNHCGYTF. CDR3 in DNA: TGTGCCAGCAGAACCAGCGACAACCACTGTGGCTACACCTTC.

There are a few counts of this clonotype. The genes are TRBV18 and TRBJ2-4; maybe TRBD2 (6 bases). The V end lost 3 bases, the J end lost 5 bases, and 11 bases lay between the germline ends. CDR1 is KGHSH, CDR2 LQKENI, per germline. This CDR3 contains 14 residues. CDR3 coding DNA: TGTGCCAGCTCACCCGGCGGGGATCAAAACATTCAGTACTTC. It codes for CASSPGGDQNIQYF.

The V gene is TRBV11-2, the J gene TRBJ2-5; 9 bases map to TRBD1. The last part of the DNA fits TRBJ2-7 better; the J call may be wrong. Germline CDR1 reads SGHAT; CDR2 reads FQNNGV. This CDR3 is 16 amino acids long. DNA for the CDR3: TGTGCCAGCAGGGGATTCCGGGACAGGGACCCTTACGAGCAGTACTTC. Protein: CASRGFRDRDPYEQYF.

This sequence joins TRBV3-1 and TRBJ2-7, with 9 bases matching TRBD2. J was trimmed by 5 bases and V by 2 bases; bases with no gene match: 10. Germline values: CDR1 LGHDT, CDR2 YNNKEL (reference sequence). This CDR3 is 16 amino acids long. The CDR3 protein is CASSQTGGRAAHEQYF. Written as DNA, the CDR3 is TGTGCCAGCAGCCAAACGGGCGGGAGGGCCGCCCACGAGCAGTACTTC.

This clonotype was recorded a few times. The CDR3 protein is CASSQDRAGSYNEQFF. In DNA, the CDR3 is TGCGCCAGCAGCCAAGACCGGGCCGGGTCCTACAATGAGCAGTTCTTC. The chain couples TRBV4-3 to TRBJ2-1; D is undetermined. The CDR3 spans 16 residues. Trimming cost V 0 bases and J 1 base, with 10 bases left between them. Germline V gives CDR1 LGHNA, CDR2 YSLEER.

The chain employs TRBV6-6 and TRBJ2-7; no clear D gene. The germline V and J ends were trimmed by 2 bases and 7 bases, with 9 bases remaining between them. Germline V lookup: CDR1 MNHNY, CDR2 SVGAGI (reference sequence). This CDR3 is built from 12 residues. CDR3 sequence: CASSYGNREQYF. CDR3 coding DNA: TGTGCCAGCAGTTACGGGAACAGAGAGCAGTACTTC.

The CDR3 here is CASSPGPAGDNSYEQYF. Written as DNA, the CDR3 is TGTGCCAGCAGTCCCGGTCCGGCTGGGGACAACTCCTACGAGCAGTACTTC. The V gene is TRBV28, the J gene TRBJ2-7, with D perhaps TRBD1 (6 bases). CDR1 and CDR2 (germline): MDHEN, SYDVKM. The CDR3 runs 17 residues. Trimming cost V 5 bases and J 0 bases, with 20 bases left between them.

This clonotype was picked up a small number of times. This sequence joins TRBV6-6 and TRBJ2-3, with D uncertain. The CDR3 loop spans 13 amino acids. Germline assignment: CDR1 MNHNY and CDR2 SVGAGI (reference sequence). Trimming took off 10 bases at V and 4 bases at J, with 15 bases between the two ends. The CDR3 is CATVSGEADTQYF. The CDR3 bases are TGTGCCACCGTATCCGGAGAGGCAGATACGCAGTATTTT.

The rearrangement links TRBV18 to TRBJ1-2; D not certain. The germline V gene encodes CDR1 KGHSH and CDR2 LQKENI. The CDR3 has 15 residues. V lost 2 bases, J lost 0 bases, and 10 bases lay in between. This chain's CDR3 is CASSPRLDSNYGYTF. In DNA form, the CDR3 reads TGTGCCAGCTCACCAAGGTTGGATTCTAACTATGGCTACACCTTC.

This rearrangement joins TRBV5-1 to TRBJ2-1; D uncertain. V lost 1 base and J lost 0, with 11 bases in between. CDR3 size: 16 residues. Germline-derived CDR1 and CDR2 are SGHRS and YFSETQ. The DNA of the CDR3 is TGCGCCAGCAGCTTGCTCTTCGCGAGCTCCTACAATGAGCAGTTCTTC. This gives the protein CASSLLFASSYNEQFF.